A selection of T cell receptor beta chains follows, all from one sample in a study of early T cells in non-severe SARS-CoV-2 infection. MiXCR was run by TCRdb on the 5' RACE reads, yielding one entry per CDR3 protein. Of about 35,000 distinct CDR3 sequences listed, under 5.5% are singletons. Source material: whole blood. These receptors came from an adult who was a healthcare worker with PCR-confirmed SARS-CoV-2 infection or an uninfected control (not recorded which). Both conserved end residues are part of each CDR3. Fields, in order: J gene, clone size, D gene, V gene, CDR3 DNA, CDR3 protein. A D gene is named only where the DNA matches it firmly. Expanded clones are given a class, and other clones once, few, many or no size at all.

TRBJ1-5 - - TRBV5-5 TGTGCCAGCAGCCCGACCGGCATTACGCGCAATCAGCCCCAGCATTTT CASSPTGITRNQPQHF
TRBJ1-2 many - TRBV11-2 TGTGCCAGCAGCCACGGGAGTAACTATGGCTACACCTTC CASSHGSNYGYTF
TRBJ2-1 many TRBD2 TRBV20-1 TGCAGTCATCTTAGCGGGGTCTACAATGAGCAGTTCTTC CSHLSGVYNEQFF
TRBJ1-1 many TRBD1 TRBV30 TGTGCCTGGAGTGACGGACAGGGCCTCCCTGAAGCTTTCTTT CAWSDGQGLPEAFF
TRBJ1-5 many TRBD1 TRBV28 TGTGCCAGCACCGCAGGGGGGGGCCGAAAGCCCCAGCATTTT CASTAGGGRKPQHF
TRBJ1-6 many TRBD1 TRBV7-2 TGTGCCAGCAGCTTACAGGGGGCGAATAATTCACCCCTCCACTTT CASSLQGANNSPLHF
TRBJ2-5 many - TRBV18 TGTGCCAGCTCACCCCGATTAGAGACCCAGTACTTC CASSPRLETQYF
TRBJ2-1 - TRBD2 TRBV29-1 TGCAGCGCTGGACTAGCTAACAATGAGCAGTTCTTC CSAGLANNEQFF
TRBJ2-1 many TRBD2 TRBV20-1 TGCAGTGCAAAGACCCGCGGGCTAGCGGGGGACAATGAGCAGTTCTTC CSAKTRGLAGDNEQFF
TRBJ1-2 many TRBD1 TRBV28 TGTGCCAGCAGTCCGTACCACAGGGGGCAGGGTGGCTACACCTTC CASSPYHRGQGGYTF
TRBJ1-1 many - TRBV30 TGTGCCTGGGCCGACATGAACACTGAAGCTTTCTTT CAWADMNTEAFF
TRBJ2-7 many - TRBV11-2 TGTGCCAGCAGCTTAGCCGGGCCCGGGGAGCAGTACTTC CASSLAGPGEQYF
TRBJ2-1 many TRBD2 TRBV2 TGTGCCAGCAGTGAAGTGTCCAGCGGGGGGACCAATGAGCAGTTCTTC CASSEVSSGGTNEQFF
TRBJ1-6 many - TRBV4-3 TGCGCCAGCAGCCAAGATAGGGCCAGAAATAATTCACCCCTCCACTTT CASSQDRARNNSPLHF
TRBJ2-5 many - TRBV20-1 TGCAGTGCTAGAGATGAGGCCAGGGGTTCGCAGACCCAGTACTTC CSARDEARGSQTQYF
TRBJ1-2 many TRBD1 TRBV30 TGTGCCTGGGCTACAGGGGTCGCTGGCTACACCTTC CAWATGVAGYTF
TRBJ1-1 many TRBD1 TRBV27 TGTGCCAGCAGTTTTACAGGGGGCGCCGGGGCTGAAGCTTTCTTT CASSFTGGAGAEAFF
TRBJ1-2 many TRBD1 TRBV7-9 TGTGCCAGCAGCCCTACAGGGGGCGGCTATGGCTACACCTTC CASSPTGGGYGYTF
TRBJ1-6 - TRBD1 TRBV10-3 TGTGCCATCAGTGACCCGACAGGGCGCTCACCCCTCCACTTT CAISDPTGRSPLHF
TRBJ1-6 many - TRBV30 TGTGCCTGGAGAGAGGGGCGGAATTCACCCCTCCACTTT CAWREGRNSPLHF
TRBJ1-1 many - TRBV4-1 TGCGCCAGCAGCCAGGCAATAACAGGGACTGAAGCTTTCTTT CASSQAITGTEAFF
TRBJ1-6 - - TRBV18 TGTGCCAGCTCACCACAACCGAGGGCGAATTCACCCCTCCACTTT CASSPQPRANSPLHF
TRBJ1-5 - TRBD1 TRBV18 TGTGCCAGCTCACCAATGACAGGGGATCAGCCCCAGCATTTT CASSPMTGDQPQHF
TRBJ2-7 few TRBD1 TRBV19 TGTGCCAGTAGTCCGGGACAGGGGCTCTCCTACGAGCAGTACTTC CASSPGQGLSYEQYF
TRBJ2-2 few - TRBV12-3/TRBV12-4 TGTGCCAGCAGTTCCCGGCTAGGGAACGGGGAGCTGTTTTTT CASSSRLGNGELFF
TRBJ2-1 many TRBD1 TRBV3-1 TGTGCCAGCAGCCCCGGGACAGGGGGCGGTTCCTACAATGAGCAGTTCTTC CASSPGTGGGSYNEQFF
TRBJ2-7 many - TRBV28 TGTGCCAGCAGGACTCCGGGACGGAAGTACGAGCAGTACTTC CASRTPGRKYEQYF
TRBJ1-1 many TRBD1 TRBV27 TGTGCCAGCAGGCCCGGACAGGGGGCGGGGTACACTGAAGCTTTCTTT CASRPGQGAGYTEAFF
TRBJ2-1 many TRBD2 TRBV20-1 TGCAGTGCTGGACTAGCGGGGGCGCAGGGGAACAATGAGCAGTTCTTC CSAGLAGAQGNNEQFF
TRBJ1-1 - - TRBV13 TGTGCCAGCAGCTTAGTTACAGCGAACACTGAAGCTTTCTTT CASSLVTANTEAFF
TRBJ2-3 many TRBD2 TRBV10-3 TGTGCCATCAGGGTAGCGGGGGGAGTAAAAGATACGCAGTATTTT CAIRVAGGVKDTQYF
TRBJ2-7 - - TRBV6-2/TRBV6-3 TGTGCCAGCAGTCCCGGGGAAGCCCGCGAGCAGTACTTC CASSPGEAREQYF
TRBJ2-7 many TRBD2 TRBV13 TGTGCCAGCAGCGCAGGACTAGCGGCGGGGATTGTGCGCTCCTACGAGCAGTACTTC CASSAGLAAGIVRSYEQYF
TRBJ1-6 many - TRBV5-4 TGTGCCGCCAATCTCCCCAAGAGCTCCTATAATTCACCCCTCCACTTT CAANLPKSSYNSPLHF
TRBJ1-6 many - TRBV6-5 TGTGCCAGCAGTTACTCTGCGGGAATCGGTTCACCCCTCCACTTT CASSYSAGIGSPLHF
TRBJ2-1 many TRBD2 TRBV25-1 TGTGCCAGCAGTGAATGGACTAGCTATGAGCAGTTCTTC CASSEWTSYEQFF
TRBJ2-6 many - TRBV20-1 TGCAGTGCTACAAGGGAAGCCGGGGCCAACGTCCTGACTTTC CSATREAGANVLTF
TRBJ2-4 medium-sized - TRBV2 TGTGCCAGCAGTGAAGCGCCCGTTTGGAGTCTAGCCAAAAACATTCAGTACTTC CASSEAPVWSLAKNIQYF
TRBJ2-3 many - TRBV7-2 TGTGCCAGCAGCTTACCAGGGGTCGATACGCAGTATTTT CASSLPGVDTQYF
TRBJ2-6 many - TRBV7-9 TGTGCCAGCAGCTTAGATCTATTAGGACAGTTCTCTGGGGCCAACGTCCTGACTTTC CASSLDLLGQFSGANVLTF
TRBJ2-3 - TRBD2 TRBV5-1 TGCGCCAGCAGCCCCGACCGAGGACTAGCGGGGGGGCGAACAGATACGCAGTATTTT CASSPDRGLAGGRTDTQYF
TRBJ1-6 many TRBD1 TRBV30 TGTGCCTGGAGTGTTGGACAGGGCGAGTCACCCCTCCACTTT CAWSVGQGESPLHF
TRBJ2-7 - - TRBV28 TGTGCCAGCAGTGGTATCTACGAGCAGTACTTC CASSGIYEQYF
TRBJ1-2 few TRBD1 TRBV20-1 TGCAGTGCTGCCCGACAGGGTCACGGCTACACCTTC CSAARQGHGYTF
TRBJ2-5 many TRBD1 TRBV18 TGTGCCAGCTCACCGGGACAGCAAGAGACCCAGTACTTC CASSPGQQETQYF
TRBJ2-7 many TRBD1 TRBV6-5 TGTGCCAGCAGTACCGGGACAGGGAGGGACGAGCAGTACTTC CASSTGTGRDEQYF
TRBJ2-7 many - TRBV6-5 TGTGCCAGCAGTTACGAGGCTGGGGGCTCCTACGAGCAGTACTTC CASSYEAGGSYEQYF
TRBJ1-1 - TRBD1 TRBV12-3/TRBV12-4 TGTGCCAGCAGTTTTGCGGAGACAGGGGGCCCCGAAGCTTTCTTT CASSFAETGGPEAFF
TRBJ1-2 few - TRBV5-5 TGTGCCAGCAGCTTGGTCTACCAGTTCGGCTACACCTTC CASSLVYQFGYTF
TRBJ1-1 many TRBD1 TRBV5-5 TGTGCCAGCTCCGGACAGGTGAACATGAACACTGAAGCTTTCTTT CASSGQVNMNTEAFF
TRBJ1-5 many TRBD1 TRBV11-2 TGTGCCAGCAGCTTAGGGGACAGGTTCAATCAGCCCCAGCATTTT CASSLGDRFNQPQHF
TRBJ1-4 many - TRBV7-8 TGTGCCAGCAGCCATAGGACAGTCGGGGGGACAAAACTGTTTTTT CASSHRTVGGTKLFF
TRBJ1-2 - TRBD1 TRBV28 TGTGCCAGCAAAACCGGGACAGACGGATATGGCTACACCTTC CASKTGTDGYGYTF
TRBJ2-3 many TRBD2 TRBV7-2 TGTGCCAGCAGCTTAGCGTTTAGCGGGGGGGTCACAGATACGCAGTATTTT CASSLAFSGGVTDTQYF
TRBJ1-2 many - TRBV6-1 TGTGCCAGCAGTGAAAACCCCTCCGGTGGCTACACCTTC CASSENPSGGYTF
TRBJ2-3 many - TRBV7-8 TGTGCCAGCAGCTTAGCGGGGGGCATCACAGATACGCAGTATTTT CASSLAGGITDTQYF